This is a list of T cell receptor beta chains from one sample in a study of CD4 T cells in relation to SARS-CoV-2 and coronaviruses. For these TCRs, the target antigens are not known. Sequencing was performed with immunoSEQ multiplex PCR; in TCRdb, only in-frame clones are kept and a portion is missing. Among approximately 19,000 clones listed, roughly 79% were seen once. Sequencing input: CD4+ T cells from PBMCs, cultured in vitro. The receptors stem from a human donor in good health. CDR3s include the opening cysteine and the closing phenylalanine or tryptophan. Each record gives: CDR3 protein, CDR3 DNA, J gene, V gene, clone size, D gene. D genes are given only for firm matches. Only some rows state a clone size, as once, few, many or a class for expanded clones.

CASSMGGELFF TGTGCCAGTAGTATGGGCGGGGAGCTGTTTTTT TRBJ2-2 TRBV19 NA NA
CASRSSGAYGYTF TGTGCCAGCAGATCCTCAGGGGCCTATGGCTACACCTTC TRBJ1-2 TRBV3-1/TRBV3-2 NA NA
CASNAELNTGELFF TGTGCCAGCAACGCCGAACTTAACACCGGGGAGCTGTTTTTT TRBJ2-2 TRBV3-1/TRBV3-2 NA NA
CASSPQGQGNYGYTF TGTGCCAGCAGCCCGCAGGGACAGGGTAACTATGGCTACACCTTC TRBJ1-2 TRBV7-3 few TRBD1
CASSLQRQGPYEQYF TGCGCCAGCAGCTTGCAAAGACAGGGGCCCTACGAGCAGTACTTC TRBJ2-7 TRBV5-1 NA TRBD1
CASSLADSRRELFF TGCGCCAGCAGCTTGGCAGACTCCCGGCGGGAGCTGTTTTTT TRBJ2-2 TRBV5-1 few NA
CASTTGVAEAFF TGTGCCAGTACAACAGGGGTCGCTGAAGCTTTCTTT TRBJ1-1 TRBV12-3/TRBV12-4 NA TRBD1
CASTPTGGATYEQYF TGCGCCAGCACTCCCACAGGGGGCGCGACTTACGAGCAGTACTTC TRBJ2-7 TRBV5-1 NA TRBD1
CATTLAGGVGELFF TGTGCCACCACTCTAGCGGGAGGAGTCGGGGAGCTGTTTTTT TRBJ2-2 TRBV6-6 NA TRBD2
CSVEQYGYTF TGCAGCGTTGAACAGTATGGCTACACCTTC TRBJ1-2 TRBV29-1 NA NA
CASSGVGDRAFF TGTGCCAGCAGCGGCGTGGGTGATCGGGCTTTCTTT TRBJ1-1 TRBV11-2 few NA
CASRGGSGRGPYNEQFF TGTGCCAGTAGAGGCGGGAGCGGGAGGGGACCCTACAATGAGCAGTTCTTC TRBJ2-1 TRBV19 NA TRBD2
CASSRGGSKNIQYF TGTGCCAGCAGCAGGGGGGGCTCCAAAAACATTCAGTACTTC TRBJ2-4 TRBV7-2 NA NA
CASSLIRPQVQETQYF TGTGCCAGCAGCTTAATACGTCCCCAGGTACAAGAGACCCAGTACTTC TRBJ2-5 TRBV7-2 NA NA
CASSESGEEAFF TGCGCCAGCAGTGAGTCCGGGGAGGAAGCTTTCTTT TRBJ1-1 TRBV10-2 few NA
CASSELAGAETQYF TGTGCCAGCAGTGAACTAGCGGGAGCAGAGACCCAGTACTTC TRBJ2-5 TRBV25-1 NA TRBD2
CASSQGFRGAEQYF TGTGCCAGCAGCCAAGGGTTCCGGGGGGCCGAGCAGTACTTC TRBJ2-7 TRBV3-1/TRBV3-2 NA NA
CASSVVHGDTQYF TGTGCCAGCAGCGTAGTCCACGGAGATACGCAGTATTTT TRBJ2-3 TRBV9 NA NA
CASSLGWLAANNEQFF TGTGCCAGCAGCTTAGGGTGGCTAGCGGCCAACAATGAGCAGTTCTTC TRBJ2-1 TRBV11-2 once TRBD2
CASSPMYGGGAYEQYF TGTGCCAGCAGCCCCATGTATGGGGGAGGGGCCTACGAGCAGTACTTC TRBJ2-7 TRBV21-1 NA NA
CSASQETQYF TGCAGTGCTAGTCAAGAGACCCAGTACTTC TRBJ2-5 TRBV20-1 NA NA
CASTSSDSGGYTF TGTGCCAGCACCTCGTCCGACAGCGGGGGCTACACCTTC TRBJ1-2 TRBV7-9 NA NA
CASSPPTFGTDTQYF TGTGCCAGCAGCCCCCCCACTTTTGGCACAGATACGCAGTATTTT TRBJ2-3 TRBV7-6 NA NA
CASSLNSQGAITEAFF TGCGCCAGCAGCTTAAATTCGCAAGGGGCGATAACTGAAGCTTTCTTT TRBJ1-1 TRBV5-1 NA NA
CASTTTGGGGNQPQHF TGTGCCAGCACCACAACGGGGGGTGGAGGAAATCAGCCCCAGCATTTT TRBJ1-5 TRBV6-6 NA NA
CASSSYHGTDLWGYTF TGTGCCAGCAGTTCCTACCACGGGACAGATCTATGGGGCTACACCTTC TRBJ1-2 TRBV28 NA TRBD1
CASSLTDDFRYEQYF TGTGCCAGCAGCCTCACGGACGATTTTCGCTACGAGCAGTACTTC TRBJ2-7 TRBV7-7 NA NA
CASSQNSGQGTDTQYF TGTGCCAGCAGCCAGAATTCGGGACAGGGCACAGATACGCAGTATTTT TRBJ2-3 TRBV14 few TRBD1
CAWSPWGPHEQFF TGTGCCTGGAGCCCCTGGGGGCCCCATGAGCAGTTCTTC TRBJ2-1 TRBV30 NA NA
CASRQGGNQPQHF TGTGCCAGCAGACAGGGTGGCAATCAGCCCCAGCATTTT TRBJ1-5 TRBV6-5 NA NA
CASSIREGFYEQYF TGTGCCAGTAGTATCAGAGAGGGGTTCTACGAGCAGTACTTC TRBJ2-7 TRBV19 NA NA
CASSLSQEKRVETQYF TGCGCCAGCAGTCTGTCTCAGGAAAAAAGGGTGGAGACCCAGTACTTC TRBJ2-5 TRBV23-1 once NA
CASSFSATQETQYF TGTGCCAGCAGTTTTTCCGCTACCCAAGAGACCCAGTACTTC TRBJ2-5 TRBV28 NA NA
CASSSGGGAANTGELFF TGTGCCAGCAGCTCCGGGGGAGGAGCGGCGAACACCGGGGAGCTGTTTTTT TRBJ2-2 TRBV7-6 once NA
CASTRMGGNQPQHF TGTGCCAGTACCAGGATGGGGGGGAATCAGCCCCAGCATTTT TRBJ1-5 TRBV19 NA NA
CASSQETIPYPKDNTEAFF TGCGCCAGCAGCCAAGAAACGATTCCATACCCCAAAGATAACACTGAAGCTTTCTTT TRBJ1-1 TRBV4-1 NA NA
CASRPPEEPYGYTF TGTGCCAGCAGACCGCCCGAAGAGCCGTATGGCTACACCTTC TRBJ1-2 TRBV28 few NA
CASSLTGAGETQYF TGTGCCAGCAGCTTAACAGGGGCCGGGGAGACCCAGTACTTC TRBJ2-5 TRBV7-3 NA NA
CATSDPSGKYTDTQYF TGTGCCACCAGTGATCCTAGCGGGAAATACACAGATACGCAGTATTTT TRBJ2-3 TRBV24-1 NA TRBD2
CASGLTGGQPQHF TGTGCCAGCGGGTTGACAGGGGGACAGCCCCAGCATTTT TRBJ1-5 TRBV6-5 few TRBD1
CASSVGQGLNIQYF TGTGCCAGCAGCGTGGGACAGGGCCTGAACATTCAGTACTTC TRBJ2-4 TRBV9 NA TRBD1
CASSNQGVRQFF TGTGCCAGTAGTAATCAGGGGGTGAGGCAGTTCTTC TRBJ2-1 TRBV19 NA TRBD1
CASSRQGRMNTEAFF TGTGCCAGCAGCCGACAGGGGCGTATGAACACTGAAGCTTTCTTT TRBJ1-1 TRBV5-4 once TRBD1